This T cell receptor (beta chain) stems from a study of cytomegalovirus exposure and HLA in healthy donors. Germline V gene data show CDR1 as SGHNT and CDR2 as YENEEA. This CDR3 is built from 13 residues. With 2 bases removed from V and 6 bases from J, the gap between germline ends came to 10 bases. PCR involved 60 Vbeta and 13 Jbeta primers. In the original workflow: In a later analysis, tens of millions of unique TCR beta chains included roughly 11 million shared by two or more donors. Using immunoSEQ multiplex PCR, the repertoire was profiled, and TCRdb retains in-frame clones only, with some absent. Clonal size and the V and J genes are those of that table, whereas D and trimming came from the DNA. The sample holds under 150,000 clones, 75% seen once. Study conclusions and caveats: High specificity and sensitivity for cytomegalovirus status were reported for the classifier. One cluster of highly shared sequence variants probably arose as a sequencing artifact. Exclusion applied to some V segments, including TRBV6-2 and TRBV6-3, as they were indistinguishable.

With respect to this clone: What it recognizes is unknown.

The chain employs TRBV11-3 and TRBJ2-5, with D perhaps TRBD2 (5 bases). Input material: PBMCs. The TCR sequence derives from a man aged 25-40 years in good health and CMV-seronegative. The CDR3 spells CASSLPGLKTQYF. Written as DNA, the CDR3 is TGTGCCAGCAGCTTACCGGGATTGAAGACCCAGTACTTC.